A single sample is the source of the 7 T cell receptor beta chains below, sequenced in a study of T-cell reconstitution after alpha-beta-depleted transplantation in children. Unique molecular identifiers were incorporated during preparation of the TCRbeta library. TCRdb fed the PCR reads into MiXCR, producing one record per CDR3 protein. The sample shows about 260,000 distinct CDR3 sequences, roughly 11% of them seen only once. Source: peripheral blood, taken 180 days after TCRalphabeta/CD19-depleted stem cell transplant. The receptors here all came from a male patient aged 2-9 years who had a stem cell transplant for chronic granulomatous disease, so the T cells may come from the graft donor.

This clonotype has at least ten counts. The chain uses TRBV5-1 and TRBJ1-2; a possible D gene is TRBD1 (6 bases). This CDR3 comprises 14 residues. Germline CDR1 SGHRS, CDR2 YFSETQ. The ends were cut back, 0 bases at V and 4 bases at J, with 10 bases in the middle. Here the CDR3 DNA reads TGCGCCAGCAGCTTGGAGACGGACAGCTATGGCTACACCTTC. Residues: CASSLETDSYGYTF.

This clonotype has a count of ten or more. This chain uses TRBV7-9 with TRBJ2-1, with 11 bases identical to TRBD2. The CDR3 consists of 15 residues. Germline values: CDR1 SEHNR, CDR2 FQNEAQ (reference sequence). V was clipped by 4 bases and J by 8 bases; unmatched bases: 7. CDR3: CASSSSGRLVYEQFF. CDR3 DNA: TGTGCCAGCAGCTCTAGCGGGAGGTTGGTTTATGAGCAGTTCTTC.

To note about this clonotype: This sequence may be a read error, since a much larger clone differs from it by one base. Written as DNA, the CDR3 is TGTGCCAGCAGCCACGGCTGGCCGGGAGCCCACACTCTTTACATTGAGCAGTTCTTC. It specifies CASSHGWPGAHTLYIEQFF. V gene TRBV6-1 combines with J gene TRBJ2-1; D might be TRBD2 (6 bases). The CDR3 spans 19 residues. Germline CDR1 MNHNS, CDR2 SASEGT.

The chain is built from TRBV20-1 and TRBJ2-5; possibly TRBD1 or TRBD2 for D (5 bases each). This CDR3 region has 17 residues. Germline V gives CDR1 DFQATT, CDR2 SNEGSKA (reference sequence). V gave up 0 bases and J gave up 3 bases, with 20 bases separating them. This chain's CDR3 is CSARDWGTGTGKETQYF. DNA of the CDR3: TGCAGTGCTAGAGATTGGGGAACCGGGACCGGAAAAGAGACCCAGTACTTC.

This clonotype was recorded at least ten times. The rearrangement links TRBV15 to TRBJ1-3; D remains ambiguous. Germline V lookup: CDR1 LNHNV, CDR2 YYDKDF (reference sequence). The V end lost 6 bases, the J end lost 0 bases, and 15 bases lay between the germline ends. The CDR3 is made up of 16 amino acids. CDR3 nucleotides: TGTGCCACCAGTTCCATCGGCCCTGTCTCTGGAAACACCATATATTTT. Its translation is CATSSIGPVSGNTIYF. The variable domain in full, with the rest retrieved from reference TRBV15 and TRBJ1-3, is DAMVIQNPRYQVTQFGKPVTLSCSQTLNHNVMYWYQQKSSQAPKLLFHYYDKDFNNEADTPDNFQSRRPNTSFCFLDIRSPGLGDTAMYLCATSSIGPVSGNTIYFGEGSWLTVV.

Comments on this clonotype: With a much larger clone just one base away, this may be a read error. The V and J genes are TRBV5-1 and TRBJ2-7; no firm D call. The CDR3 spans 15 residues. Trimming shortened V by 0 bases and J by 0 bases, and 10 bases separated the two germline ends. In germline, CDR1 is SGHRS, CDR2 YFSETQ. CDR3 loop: CASSLGQALSYEQYF. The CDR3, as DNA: TGCGCCAGCAGCTTGGGGCAGGCCCTCTCCTACGAGCAGTACTTC.

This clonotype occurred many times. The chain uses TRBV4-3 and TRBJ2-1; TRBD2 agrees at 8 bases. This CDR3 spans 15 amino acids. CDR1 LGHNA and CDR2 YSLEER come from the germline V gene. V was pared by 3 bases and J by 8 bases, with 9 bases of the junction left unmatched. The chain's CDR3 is CASSQSRLAIDEQFF. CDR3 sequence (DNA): TGCGCCAGCAGCCAGAGCCGACTAGCGATTGATGAGCAGTTCTTC.